One sample yielded the 20 T cell receptor beta chains listed below, sequenced in a study of blood T cells in healthy people across ages. It was with a sample-barcoded 5' primer and a J-beta primer mix that a second PCR of roughly 7 to 12 cycles was run. TCRdb re-analysed the 5' RACE reads in MiXCR, keeping a single row per CDR3 protein. The sample records under 850,000 distinct CDR3 sequences, under 40% being singletons. The specimen sequenced was blood. The receptors stem from a man younger than 35 in good health.

This clonotype has a handful of counts. The chain's CDR3 is CASSHARLAEETQYF. CDR3 sequence (DNA): TGTGCCAGCAGCCATGCGAGACTAGCGGAAGAGACCCAGTACTTC. The chain carries TRBV3-1 and TRBJ2-5; 9 bases map to TRBD2. V shed 3 bases, J shed 3 bases, and the junction held 5 bases outside the gene matches. The length of the CDR3 is 15 residues. Germline assignment: CDR1 LGHDT and CDR2 YNNKEL (reference sequence).

This clonotype was detected only a few times. The CDR3 region has the DNA TGTGCCAGCAGCGTAGCGGGCGGGGGCCGCTTCCAAGAGACCCAGTACTTC. This translates into CASSVAGGGRFQETQYF. V gene TRBV9 combines with J gene TRBJ2-5, with a tentative D call TRBD2 (7 bases). The CDR3 is 17 residues long. The ends were cut back, 0 bases at V and 1 base at J, with 16 bases in the middle. Germline V gene sequence: CDR1 SGDLS, CDR2 YYNGEE.

As concerns this clonotype: The germline gene is not matched at one end of the junction; a read error may be the cause. The V gene is TRBV9, the J gene TRBJ1-1, with 12 bases identical to TRBD1. The CDR3 totals 17 residues. CDR1 is SGDLS and CDR2 is YYNGEE in the germline V gene. CDR3 residues: CVSSEGTGGGWVTEAFF. CDR3 nucleotides: TGTGTCAGCAGCGAAGGGACAGGGGGCGGTTGGGTCACTGAAGCTTTCTTT.

This clonotype occurred a few times. This sequence joins TRBV25-1 and TRBJ1-2, with D unclear. Trimming removed 2 bases at V and 3 bases at J, with 10 bases between. The CDR3 totals 14 residues. In germline, CDR1 is MGHDK, CDR2 SYGVNS. CDR3 sequence (DNA): TGTGCCAGCAGTGAAGGCCCGCATCACTATGGCTACACCTTC. Translated: CASSEGPHHYGYTF.

The CDR3, as DNA: TGCGCCAGCAGCCACAGGACTCTCAACACCGGGGAGCTGTTTTTT. Amino acid sequence: CASSHRTLNTGELFF. V is TRBV5-1 and J is TRBJ2-2; either TRBD1 or TRBD2 may fit D (5 bases each). The CDR3 consists of 15 residues. The V and J ends lost 4 bases and 2 bases respectively, with 12 bases between them. CDR1 and CDR2 (germline): SGHRS, YFSETQ.

This clonotype was counted between two and nine times. The rearrangement links TRBV6-1 to TRBJ2-7; no definite D call. The end of the DNA is better explained by TRBJ2-5, so the J call may be wrong. Germline CDR1 reads MNHNS; CDR2 reads SASEGT. This CDR3 has 13 amino acids. The CDR3 DNA sequence: TGTGCCAGCAGTGAATCTAGGCCAGGGACCCAGTACTTC. It is translated as CASSESRPGTQYF.

This clonotype turned up a few times. The V call is TRBV6-2 or TRBV6-3, the J call TRBJ1-1, with D hard to call. CDR1 and CDR2 (germline): MNHEY, SVGEGT. Trimming stripped 7 bases from V and 1 base from J, with 13 bases between. The CDR3 loop spans 14 amino acids. The CDR3 region is CASTWTAENTEAFF. For the CDR3, the DNA is TGTGCCAGCACATGGACCGCCGAGAACACTGAAGCTTTCTTT.

The chain has TRBV6-5 and TRBJ2-5; TRBD2 aligns across 12 bases. The CDR3 contains 17 residues. V trimming: 0 bases; J trimming: 1 base; junction bases outside the gene matches: 3. Germline CDR1 MNHEY, CDR2 SVGAGI. The CDR3 protein is CASSYSRTSGAQETQYF. The CDR3 nucleotides read TGTGCCAGCAGTTACTCACGGACTAGCGGGGCCCAAGAGACCCAGTACTTC.

The sample holds a few counts of this clonotype. The chain couples TRBV6-2 or TRBV6-3 to TRBJ2-1; TRBD2 agrees at 7 bases. This CDR3 region has 13 residues. Germline trimming cut 2 bases from V and 8 bases from J; bases unmatched to any gene: 3. Per germline, CDR1 MNHEY and CDR2 SVGEGT. This CDR3 is CASSYHRGDEQFF. For the CDR3, the DNA is TGTGCCAGCAGTTACCACCGGGGGGATGAGCAGTTCTTC.

The rearrangement joins TRBV29-1 to TRBJ2-4; 7 nucleotides line up with TRBD1. With V trimmed by 4 bases and J by 15 bases, 18 bases remained unmatched. Per the germline V gene, CDR1 is SQVTM and CDR2 is ANQGSEA. The CDR3 sequence is 14 residues long. The CDR3 DNA follows: TGCAGCGTTGCTGGGACAGAAGGCCAAGAGACCCGGTACTTC. It translates to CSVAGTEGQETRYF.

This clonotype was seen just once. The chain carries TRBV5-4 and TRBJ2-1, with D tentatively TRBD2 (5 bases). CDR3 size: 15 residues. Germline CDR1 is SGHNT and CDR2 is YYREEE (reference sequence). Trimming removed 1 base at V and 3 bases at J, with 11 bases between. The CDR3 reads CASSLSEGVYNEQFF. The CDR3 DNA is TGTGCCAGCAGCTTGAGTGAGGGAGTCTACAATGAGCAGTTCTTC.

In its sample, this clonotype was seen a few times. This sequence joins TRBV12-3 or TRBV12-4 and TRBJ2-5; TRBD2 aligns across 8 bases. The ends lost 10 bases at V and 1 base at J; junction bases unmatched: 5. This CDR3 contains 13 residues. The CDR3 region is CATRGGIQETQYF. DNA for the CDR3: TGTGCCACCCGGGGGGGGATCCAAGAGACCCAGTACTTC.

The CDR3 DNA sequence: TGTGCCAGCAGCCCTCTAGCGGCCACCTCCTACAATGAGCAGTTCTTC. This encodes CASSPLAATSYNEQFF. V gene TRBV14 combines with J gene TRBJ2-1; 7 bases map to TRBD2. The germline V gene encodes CDR1 SGHDN and CDR2 FVKESK. With V trimmed by 4 bases and J by 0 bases, 6 bases remained unmatched. This CDR3 comprises 16 residues.

This clonotype has at least ten counts. The chain links TRBV6-2 or TRBV6-3 to TRBJ2-7, with D possibly TRBD2 on 6 matching bases. V was cut by 0 bases and J by 0 bases, with 12 bases left in between. The CDR3 covers 16 residues. Germline CDR1 and CDR2: MNHEY and SVGEGT. Written as DNA, the CDR3 is TGTGCCAGCAGTTACTCGAGGGAGGTGATCTCCTACGAGCAGTACTTC. This sequence encodes CASSYSREVISYEQYF.

The V call is TRBV10-3, the J call TRBJ2-7, with D possibly called TRBD1 or TRBD2 (5 bases each). Germline V CDR1 and CDR2: ENHRY, SYGVKD. Trimming cost V 6 bases and J 5 bases, with 17 bases left between them. This CDR3 contains 14 residues. The CDR3 is CAISSGRGSDEQYF. CDR3 sequence (DNA): TGTGCCATCAGCTCAGGGAGAGGGTCCGACGAGCAGTACTTC.

This clonotype occurred once. Relative to the germline gene, one junction end is altered; a read error may explain this. This chain's CDR3 is CARSLGGNEQFF. CDR3 bases: TGTGCCCGCAGTTTGGGTGGCAATGAGCAGTTCTTC. V usage is TRBV12-3 or TRBV12-4 and J usage is TRBJ2-1, with D uncertain. CDR3 length equals 12 residues.

This clonotype was counted between two and nine times. This rearrangement joins TRBV2 to TRBJ1-1; no reliable D call. The germline V and J ends were trimmed by 2 bases and 6 bases, with 16 bases remaining between them. The CDR3 loop spans 15 amino acids. Germline lookup yields CDR1 SNHLY and CDR2 FYNNEI. Here the CDR3 reads CASSEIGQANPEAFF. The CDR3 DNA reads TGTGCCAGCAGTGAAATAGGGCAGGCCAACCCTGAAGCTTTCTTT.

This clonotype was counted ten times or more. The chain carries TRBV5-1 and TRBJ1-2; no clear D gene. CDR1 is SGHRS and CDR2 is YFSETQ in the germline V gene. The CDR3 has 12 amino acids. Trimming cost V 0 bases and J 8 bases, with 8 bases left between them. CDR3 sequence reads: CASSLEGRGYTF. The CDR3 DNA follows: TGCGCCAGCAGCTTGGAGGGTCGCGGCTACACCTTC.

The V call is TRBV6-5, the J call TRBJ2-5, with D possibly being TRBD1 or TRBD2 (6 bases each). The V end lost 0 bases, the J end lost 2 bases, and 16 bases lay between the germline ends. This CDR3 comprises 17 residues. CDR1 is MNHEY, CDR2 SVGAGI, per germline. For the CDR3, the DNA is TGTGCCAGCAGTTACTCCTTTGAACGGGGGCTTCAAGAGACCCAGTACTTC. This gives the protein CASSYSFERGLQETQYF.

The chain links TRBV7-2 to TRBJ2-5; D is ambiguous. Germline V gene sequence: CDR1 SGHTA, CDR2 FQGNSA. CDR3 size: 15 residues. Trimming removed 5 bases from V and 1 base from J, with 14 bases in between. CDR3: CASSPLAWAQETQYF. Here the CDR3 DNA reads TGTGCCAGCAGCCCCCTCGCCTGGGCCCAAGAGACCCAGTACTTC.